The 19 T cell receptor beta chains given below trace back to one sample, sequenced in a study of T cell responses to AZD1222 COVID-19 vaccine. Produced via immunoSEQ multiplex PCR; TCRdb's table is partial and in-frame only. This repertoire shows nearly 110,000 clones, 80% to 95% found once; its top ten account for 8%. The sequencing used peripheral blood, collected 28 days after the second AZD1222 dose. Receptor source: an adult who received the AZD1222 COVID-19 vaccine.

The chain uses TRBV14 and TRBJ1-1; D is unclear. Germline V gives CDR1 SGHDN, CDR2 FVKESK. The CDR3 sequence is 17 residues long. Trimming took off 0 bases at V and 0 bases at J, with 14 bases between the two ends. The CDR3 region has the DNA TGTGCCAGCAGCCAAGAGCCACCGACAAGGATGAACACTGAAGCTTTCTTT. Residues: CASSQEPPTRMNTEAFF.

V is TRBV5-1 and J is TRBJ2-3, with TRBD1 matching 7 bases. Trimming cost V 2 bases and J 2 bases; bases outside gene matches: 5. This CDR3 is built from 15 residues. CDR1 and CDR2 from the germline V gene are SGHRS and YFSETQ. CDR3 in DNA: TGCGCCAGCAGCTTTACAGGGGAAACCACAGATACGCAGTATTTT. It yields the protein CASSFTGETTDTQYF.

This chain links TRBV11-2 with TRBJ1-6; unclear D gene. The ends were cut back, 3 bases at V and 7 bases at J, with 10 bases in the middle. The CDR3 totals 14 residues. Germline V lookup: CDR1 SGHAT, CDR2 FQNNGV. CDR3 coding DNA: TGTGCCAGCAGCTTTCTGGACTGGAATTCACCCCTCCACTTT. Protein: CASSFLDWNSPLHF.

This chain links TRBV11-3 with TRBJ2-7; 7 bases are a match to TRBD1. Unmatched junction bases numbered 12, after V lost 5 bases and J lost 2 bases. Germline values: CDR1 SGHNT, CDR2 YENEEA. The CDR3 sequence is 16 residues long. The CDR3 spells CASSATWTGETYEQYF. CDR3 in DNA: TGTGCCAGCAGCGCAACCTGGACAGGAGAAACCTACGAGCAGTACTTC.

This clone was seen once. The chain recombines TRBV18 with TRBJ1-2, with TRBD1 as a possible D gene (5 bases). V dropped 2 bases and J dropped 3 bases, with 16 bases sitting between them. Germline CDR1 KGHSH, CDR2 LQKENI. The CDR3 runs to 16 residues. The CDR3 DNA reads TGTGCCAGCTCACCAGCGGGGGATCCCTCTCACTATGGCTACACCTTC. Translation: CASSPAGDPSHYGYTF.

For this clone: At one end the junction does not follow the germline gene, possibly because of a read error. The rearrangement uses TRBV7-7 and TRBJ1-4, with D possibly matching TRBD1 (5 bases). Germline V gives CDR1 SSHAT, CDR2 FNYEAQ (reference sequence). The CDR3 has 13 amino acids. DNA for the CDR3: TGTGCTAGCAGCTTAGGGGAGGGGGAAAAACTGTTTTTT. Protein product: CASSLGEGEKLFF. Full variable domain (missing parts from reference TRBV7-7 and TRBJ1-4): GAGVSQSPRYKVTKRGQDVTLRCDPISSHATLYWYQQALGQGPEFLTYFNYEAQPDKSGLPSDRFSAERPEGSISTLTIQRTEQRDSAMYRCASSLGEGEKLFFGSGTQLSVL.

V gene TRBV3-1 (or the pseudogene TRBV3-2) combines with J gene TRBJ1-2; a weak D match, TRBD1 (5 bases). V lost 1 base and J 8 bases, leaving 17 bases between the germline ends. The germline CDR1 and CDR2 sequences are LGHDT and YNNKEL (reference sequence). CDR3 length: 15 residues. DNA for the CDR3: TGTGCCAGCAGCCAAGCCGATAAGGGGATCTGCGGCTACACCTTC. Translation: CASSQADKGICGYTF.

V usage is TRBV4-3 and J usage is TRBJ2-1; maybe TRBD1 (6 bases). Germline lookup yields CDR1 LGHNA and CDR2 YSLEER. V lost 2 bases and J 0 bases, leaving 11 bases between the germline ends. The length of the CDR3 is 16 residues. This CDR3 reads CASSQHKGGSYNEQFF. The CDR3 DNA sequence: TGCGCCAGCAGCCAACACAAAGGGGGCTCCTACAATGAGCAGTTCTTC.

This chain links TRBV6-4 with TRBJ1-1, with D unclear. Between the trimmed V and J ends, which lost 4 bases and 4 bases, there was a span of 10 bases. The length of the CDR3 is 13 residues. Germline CDR1 and CDR2: MRHNA and SNTAGT. The CDR3, as DNA: TGTGCCAGCAGTGTGGAGGGTGTCACTGAAGCTTTCTTT. Its translation: CASSVEGVTEAFF.

This sequence joins TRBV3-1 (or the pseudogene TRBV3-2) and TRBJ1-5; tentatively, D is TRBD1 (6 bases). Germline loops: CDR1 LGHDT, CDR2 YNNKEL (reference sequence). This CDR3 contains 14 residues. With 0 bases removed from V and 5 bases from J, the gap between germline ends came to 8 bases. CDR3 nucleotide sequence: TGTGCCAGCAGCCAAGAACAGGGTTATCAGCCCCAGCATTTT. Protein: CASSQEQGYQPQHF.

The rearrangement links TRBV4-1 to TRBJ2-1; D may correspond to TRBD1 or TRBD2 (5 bases each). Germline loops: CDR1 MGHRA, CDR2 YSYEKL. V shed 4 bases and J shed 4 bases, with 11 bases lying between them. The CDR3 contains 14 residues. The CDR3 DNA is TGCGCCAGCAGCCCGGGGACGGATTACAATGAGCAGTTCTTC. Its protein is CASSPGTDYNEQFF.

The gene calls are TRBV5-1 and TRBJ1-1; tentative D call: TRBD1 (6 bases). Between the trimmed V and J ends, which lost 5 bases and 5 bases, there was a span of 19 bases. CDR1 is SGHRS, CDR2 YFSETQ, per germline. This CDR3 region has 15 residues. The CDR3 reads CASRGDGTPQTEAFF. The CDR3 DNA reads as TGCGCCAGCAGGGGGGACGGGACACCTCAAACTGAAGCTTTCTTT.

V is TRBV7-6 and J is TRBJ1-4; TRBD1 agrees at 8 bases. CDR1 is SGHVS and CDR2 is FNYEAQ in the germline V gene. The V gene end was trimmed by 5 bases and the J gene end by 3 bases; junction bases not matched to a gene: 8. The CDR3 sequence is 16 residues long. Here the CDR3 reads CASSLRQGNANEKLFF. The CDR3 DNA sequence: TGTGCCAGCAGCCTCCGACAGGGGAATGCTAATGAAAAACTGTTTTTT.

This clone was detected a few times. V gene TRBV6-4 combines with J gene TRBJ1-5, with 11 bases identical to TRBD1. CDR3 size: 20 residues. The ends lost 5 bases at V and 3 bases at J; junction bases unmatched: 18. The germline CDR1 and CDR2 sequences are MRHNA and SNTAGT. The CDR3 region is CASSIQSDRGHRGANQPQHF. The CDR3, as DNA: TGTGCCAGCAGTATTCAATCGGACAGGGGGCATCGCGGAGCCAATCAGCCCCAGCATTTT.

Only a few counts were recorded for this clone. V is TRBV27 and J is TRBJ1-1; D perhaps matches TRBD1 (5 bases). The CDR3 has 13 residues. With 5 bases removed from V and 0 bases from J, the gap between germline ends came to 7 bases. Germline lookup yields CDR1 MNHEY and CDR2 SMNVEV (reference sequence). In DNA, the CDR3 is TGTGCCAGCAGTACACAGGTGAACACTGAAGCTTTCTTT. Protein product: CASSTQVNTEAFF.

The chain links TRBV18 to TRBJ1-2; D unclear. This CDR3 has 15 amino acids. The ends were cut back, 4 bases at V and 0 bases at J, with 12 bases in the middle. From germline, CDR1 is KGHSH and CDR2 LQKENI. The CDR3 here is CASSLRQGPNYGYTF. In DNA, the CDR3 is TGTGCCAGCTCACTCCGACAAGGTCCTAACTATGGCTACACCTTC. The variable domain in full, completed from reference TRBV18 and TRBJ1-2, reads NAGVMQNPRHLVRRRGQEARLRCSPMKGHSHVYWYRQLPEEGLKFMVYLQKENIIDESGMPKERFSAEFPKEGPSILRIQQVVRGDSAAYFCASSLRQGPNYGYTFGSGTRLTVV.

The chain links TRBV5-8 to TRBJ1-4; TRBD1 might be the D (5 bases). V gave up 10 bases and J gave up 8 bases, with 21 bases separating them. The CDR3 totals 14 residues. Germline lookup yields CDR1 SGHTS and CDR2 YDEGEE. The CDR3 reads CASLNETPGEKLFF. The CDR3 nucleotides read TGTGCCTCCCTGAACGAGACTCCAGGGGAAAAACTGTTTTTT.

The V gene is TRBV7-2, the J gene TRBJ1-1; D is perhaps TRBD1 (6 bases). The CDR3 runs to 14 residues. CDR1 and CDR2 (germline): SGHTA, FQGNSA. Trimming shortened V by 3 bases and J by 2 bases, and 10 bases separated the two germline ends. The CDR3, as DNA: TGTGCCAGCAGCTTGGGGGGGCAAAACACTGAAGCTTTCTTT. Translation: CASSLGGQNTEAFF.

The chain joins TRBV2 to TRBJ1-1; D is unresolved. The V end lost 2 bases, the J end lost 0 bases, and 7 bases lay between the germline ends. In germline, CDR1 is SNHLY, CDR2 FYNNEI. There are 14 residues in the CDR3. The DNA of the CDR3 is TGTGCCAGCAGTGAAAGACCCATGAACACTGAAGCTTTCTTT. It codes for CASSERPMNTEAFF.